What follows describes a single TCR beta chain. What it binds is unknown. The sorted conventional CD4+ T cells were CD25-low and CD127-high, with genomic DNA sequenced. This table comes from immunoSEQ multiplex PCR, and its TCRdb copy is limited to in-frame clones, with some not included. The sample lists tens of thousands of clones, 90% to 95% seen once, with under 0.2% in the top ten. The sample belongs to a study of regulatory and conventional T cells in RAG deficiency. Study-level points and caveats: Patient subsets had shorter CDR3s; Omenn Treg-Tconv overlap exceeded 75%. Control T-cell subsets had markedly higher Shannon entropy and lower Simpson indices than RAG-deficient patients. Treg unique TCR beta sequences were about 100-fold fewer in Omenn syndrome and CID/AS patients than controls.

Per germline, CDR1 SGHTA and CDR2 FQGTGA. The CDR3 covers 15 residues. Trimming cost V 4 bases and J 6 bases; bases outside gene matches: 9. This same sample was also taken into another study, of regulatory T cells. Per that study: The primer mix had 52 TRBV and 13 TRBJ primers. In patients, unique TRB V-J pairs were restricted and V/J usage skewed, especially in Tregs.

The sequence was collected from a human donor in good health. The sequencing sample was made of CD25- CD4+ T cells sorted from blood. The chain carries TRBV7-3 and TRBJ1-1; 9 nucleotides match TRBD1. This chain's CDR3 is CASSSSGTGSSEAFF. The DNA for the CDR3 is TGTGCCAGCAGCTCCTCCGGGACAGGGAGTTCTGAAGCTTTCTTT.